This T cell receptor (beta chain) is drawn from a study of CXCR3-negative and CXCR3-positive naive CD8 T cells (dated by TCRdb to 2018 to 2020). Turning to the overall study: About 150 million TRB reads were obtained in total, roughly 1.5 +/- 0.3 million reads per library. The TRBV-TRBJ cluster analysis covered naive subsets from 5 donors and memory cells from 3 donors. Diversity and physicochemical repertoire analyses were performed on about a dozen donors pooled from two independent experiments. General study outcomes and caveats: Compared with CXCR3-negative naive cells, CXCR3-positive naive cells had TRB CDR3s with higher hydrophobicity (lower Kidera factor 4), lower energy, and higher strength and volume indices. Repertoire diversity was comparably high in both naive subsets but much lower in memory CD8+ T cells. Freshly isolated PBMCs were used for most assays because CXCR3 expression partially decreased after cryopreservation. Because surface CD5, which has been linked to self-reactivity in mice, was comparable between naive subsets, TCR interaction strength was also inferred from TRB CDR3 physicochemical properties. TRBV-TRBJ usage was similar between naive CXCR3-negative and CXCR3-positive cells from the same donor, while memory cells showed distinct patterns.

For each CD8+ T cell subset, flow sorting was done in triplicate, and a few hundred thousand cells per subset went directly into RLT lysis buffer. To exclude memory contaminants, naive CD8+ T cells were stringently defined as CD45RO-CCR7+CD27+CD95-. Peripheral blood mononuclear cells were isolated from buffy coats using standard density gradient centrifugation. Naive CXCR3-negative and CXCR3-positive CD8+ T cells were flow-sorted on a FACSAria III. Total RNA was extracted from sorted cells using an RNeasy Mini Kit. Sequencer: NextSeq 550. The Human TCR Profiling Kit (MiLaboratory) was used to make UMI-labeled 5' RACE TRB cDNA libraries. The full amount of extracted RNA was used for cDNA synthesis, and the full amount of resulting cDNA was used for PCR amplification. Libraries were prepared in parallel using an identical number of PCR cycles. The original methods were these. About 52,000 +/- 9,100 unique UMI-labeled TRB cDNA molecules per library were extracted with MIGEC and MiXCR, with at least two reads per UMI required. On average, approximately 40,000 +/- 10,000 functional in-frame TRB CDR3 nucleotide clonotypes lacking stop codons were found per library. After downsampling to 5000 UMI-labeled TRB molecules per sample, diversity metrics, including normalized Shannon-Wiener and Chao1, were computed in VDJtools. For the central five CDR3 residues, VDJtools calculated physicochemical properties weighted by clonotype size, namely interaction energy, strength, volume and Kidera factor 4. Each entry corresponds to one CDR3 protein sequence from reads that TCRdb reprocessed, and DNA is not given. TCRdb's processing, not the authors' own work, is the source of the V and J calls. This sample's table lists fewer than 55,000 distinct CDR3 sequences. The ten largest make up about 1.6% of the sample.

Comments on this clonotype: Its antigen has not been determined.

What was sequenced was naive CXCR3- CD8+ T cells from blood. Per the publication, the cell subset or site label means: CD45RO-CCR7+CD27+CD95- naive CD8+ T cells lacking CXCR3 (TNR3-). The TCR sequence derives from a human donor in good health. Some clones in this sample may be carry-over from other donors' samples.

This receptor has the CDR3 CASSKEMLGDYEYEQYF. The sequence joins TRBV21-1 to TRBJ2-7; the D call of TRBD2 rests on TCRdb alone, since no DNA is present to check it. TRBV21-1 is annotated as a pseudogene. The CDR3 covers 17 residues, taking in both the cysteine and the phenylalanine. No nucleotide data were recorded.